Below, 25 T cell receptor beta chains from the same sample are listed, as sequenced in a study of shared clonotypes between healthy human individuals. Sequencing was performed with immunoSEQ multiplex PCR; in TCRdb, only in-frame clones are kept and a portion is missing. The sample shows about 2.3 million clones, about 90% of them seen only once. The source material was naive CD4+ T cells from PBMCs. Subset: CD45RA+ positively selected. The source of these receptors is a man between 18 and 29 years old in good health. Some clones in this sample may be carry-over from other donors' samples.

Of note for this clone: The same CDR3 arises from other DNA sequences in this sample as well. The V and J genes are TRBV7-3 and TRBJ2-1; 12 nucleotides align to TRBD2. CDR1 is SGHTA and CDR2 is FQGTGA in the germline V gene. The CDR3 is 15 amino acids. J gave up 6 bases and V 3 bases, and 3 bases lay outside the gene matches. Here the CDR3 reads CASSFRLAGANEQFF. For the CDR3, the DNA is TGTGCCAGCAGCTTTCGACTAGCGGGGGCCAATGAGCAGTTCTTC.

The rearrangement joins TRBV29-1 to TRBJ2-2, with TRBD1 identical over 8 bases. Per the germline V gene, CDR1 is SQVTM and CDR2 is ANQGSEA. This CDR3 is 16 amino acids long. Unmatched junction bases numbered 13, after V lost 5 bases and J lost 5 bases. The CDR3 nucleotides read TGCAGCGTTTTAGGGAGGAGCAGGGGGCGAACCGGGGAGCTGTTTTTT. It yields the protein CSVLGRSRGRTGELFF.

CDR3 protein: CASSRGTRWSTEAFF. CDR3 sequence (DNA): TGTGCCAGCAGCCGCGGGACGCGGTGGTCCACTGAAGCTTTCTTT. V and J are TRBV7-8 and TRBJ1-1, with D possibly being TRBD1 (5 bases). With 5 bases removed from V and 4 bases from J, the gap between germline ends came to 17 bases. Germline values: CDR1 SGHVS, CDR2 FQNEAQ. The CDR3 extends over 15 amino acids.

This rearrangement joins TRBV2 to TRBJ1-1; 7 nucleotides agree with TRBD1. V lost 4 bases, J lost 3 bases, and 5 bases stayed unmatched. Germline V gene sequence: CDR1 SNHLY, CDR2 FYNNEI. CDR3 size: 14 residues. CDR3 DNA: TGTGCCAGCAGTGGACGGGACAGCTACACTGAAGCTTTCTTT. Translating gives CASSGRDSYTEAFF.

The chain carries TRBV29-1 and TRBJ2-1; D unresolved. The CDR3 sequence is 13 residues long. Germline V gene sequence: CDR1 SQVTM, CDR2 ANQGSEA. The V gene lost 5 bases and the J gene lost 0 bases, with 8 bases spanning the gap. The DNA of the CDR3 is TGCAGCGTTTTTCACAGCTCCTACAATGAGCAGTTCTTC. It specifies CSVFHSSYNEQFF.

The CDR3 region is CSVEGILRSGYTF. The CDR3 DNA reads TGCAGCGTTGAAGGAATTTTGAGGTCTGGCTACACCTTC. V gene TRBV29-1 combines with J gene TRBJ1-2; no clear D gene. The V and J ends lost 1 base and 7 bases respectively, with 13 bases between them. The CDR3 extends over 13 amino acids. Germline assignment: CDR1 SQVTM and CDR2 ANQGSEA.

The genes are TRBV7-2 and TRBJ2-7; TRBD2 might be the D (6 bases). The CDR3 extends over 19 amino acids. V lost 2 bases, J lost 4 bases, and 27 bases lay in between. CDR1 and CDR2 from the germline V gene are SGHTA and FQGNSA. CDR3 protein: CASSLKAYLSAGSGYEQYF. The CDR3 DNA reads as TGTGCCAGCAGCTTAAAAGCTTACCTGAGTGCCGGGAGTGGGTACGAGCAGTACTTC.

This chain uses TRBV28 with TRBJ2-7; 7 bases are a match to TRBD2. This CDR3 contains 15 residues. Germline CDR1 and CDR2: MDHEN and SYDVKM. V was clipped by 3 bases and J by 4 bases; unmatched bases: 9. The CDR3 here is CASSLAPGGWYEQYF. The CDR3 DNA is TGTGCCAGCAGTTTGGCCCCGGGAGGCTGGTACGAGCAGTACTTC.

The rearrangement joins TRBV10-3 to TRBJ2-3, with 10 nucleotides matching TRBD2. Germline lookup yields CDR1 ENHRY and CDR2 SYGVKD. Trimming cost V 3 bases and J 0 bases; bases outside gene matches: 6. The CDR3 loop spans 17 amino acids. CDR3 sequence (DNA): TGTGCCATCAGTGACCCCGGGACTAGCGAAAGCACAGATACGCAGTATTTT. The encoded protein is CAISDPGTSESTDTQYF.

V gene TRBV10-1 combines with J gene TRBJ2-2; D is uncertain. The CDR3 has 13 amino acids. Trimming left V 4 bases short and J 6 bases short, with 9 bases between. CDR1 is WNHNN and CDR2 is SYGVQD in the germline V gene (reference sequence). Here the CDR3 reads CASSAWTAGELFF. The CDR3, as DNA: TGCGCCAGCAGTGCCTGGACCGCCGGGGAGCTGTTTTTT.

J is TRBJ1-2 and V is TRBV6-5; D gene unclear. The V gene's germline CDR1 is MNHEY and CDR2 SVGAGI. V lost 0 bases to trimming and J lost 1 base, with 9 bases between them. CDR3 length: 15 amino acids. This chain's CDR3 is CASSYSIRGNYGYTF. CDR3 in DNA: TGTGCCAGCAGTTACTCGATCCGGGGTAACTATGGCTACACCTTC.

A few counts support this clone. The rearrangement uses TRBV19 and TRBJ1-6; TRBD1 matches at 8 bases. The CDR3 contains 16 residues. After removal of 7 bases from V and 7 bases from J, the junction contained 12 bases not matched to a gene. Germline CDR1 LNHDA, CDR2 SQIVND (reference sequence). The CDR3 region is CASTLLRGLGNSPLHF. The CDR3 DNA reads as TGTGCCAGTACCCTCCTCAGGGGGCTTGGGAATTCACCCCTCCACTTT. The entire variable domain, with the rest obtained from reference TRBV19 and TRBJ1-6, is as follows: DGGITQSPKYLFRKEGQNVTLSCEQNLNHDAMYWYRQDPGQGLRLIYYSQIVNDFQKGDIAEGYSVSREKKESFPLTVTSAQKNPTAFYLCASTLLRGLGNSPLHFGNGTRLTVT.

The DNA for the CDR3 is TGCGCCAGCAGCGGACTACAGGGGCCCGGGAAGCAGTTCTTC. Translated: CASSGLQGPGKQFF. The genes are TRBV5-1 and TRBJ2-1; weak D call: TRBD1 (7 bases). This CDR3 is built from 14 residues. Germline V gene data show CDR1 as SGHRS and CDR2 as YFSETQ. Trimming shortened V by 4 bases and J by 11 bases, and 19 bases separated the two germline ends.

This clone was detected once. The chain is built from TRBV7-2 and TRBJ2-2, with 7 bases identical to TRBD1. After removal of 5 bases from V and 0 bases from J, the junction contained 9 bases not matched to a gene. Germline V CDR1 and CDR2: SGHTA, FQGNSA. The CDR3 extends over 17 amino acids. This CDR3 is CASSLLRTGSNTGELFF. In DNA, the CDR3 is TGTGCCAGCAGCCTCCTCCGGACAGGTTCGAACACCGGGGAGCTGTTTTTT.

The J gene is TRBJ2-1, the V gene TRBV7-8; 15 bases are shared with TRBD2. CDR3 size: 19 residues. The germline V gene has CDR1 SGHVS and CDR2 FQNEAQ. V shed 5 bases and J 1 base; nucleotides not matched to a gene: 9. The CDR3: CASSPRTSGRARSYNEQFF. The CDR3, as DNA: TGTGCCAGCAGCCCCCGGACTAGCGGGAGGGCCAGGTCCTACAATGAGCAGTTCTTC.

The V and J genes are TRBV6-6 and TRBJ1-4, with D perhaps TRBD1 (5 bases). Per the germline V gene, CDR1 is MNHNY and CDR2 is SVGAGI (reference sequence). This CDR3 region has 15 residues. With 2 bases removed from V and 3 bases from J, the gap between germline ends came to 10 bases. CDR3 nucleotides: TGTGCCAGCAGTTACACGGCAGGGCCTAATGAAAAACTGTTTTTT. This codes for CASSYTAGPNEKLFF.

The V and J genes are TRBV14 and TRBJ2-7; a possible D gene is TRBD1 (5 bases). CDR1 is SGHDN, CDR2 FVKESK, per germline. Trimming took off 0 bases at V and 0 bases at J, with 15 bases between the two ends. This CDR3 has 17 residues. The CDR3 DNA follows: TGTGCCAGCAGCCAAGATCAGGGCCCCAAGAGCTCCTACGAGCAGTACTTC. This translates into CASSQDQGPKSSYEQYF.

This clone was recorded only once. Other DNA sequences in this specimen translate into the identical CDR3. V usage is TRBV28 and J usage is TRBJ2-7, with D tentatively TRBD1 or TRBD2 (6 bases each). The CDR3 has 12 residues. Germline CDR1 and CDR2: MDHEN and SYDVKM. Deletions cut 2 bases from V and 6 bases from J, with 8 bases between. CDR3 sequence: CASSLGGPEQYF. The DNA for the CDR3 is TGTGCCAGCAGTTTAGGGGGGCCCGAGCAGTACTTC.

The chain recombines TRBV5-1 with TRBJ1-2, with 7 bases fitting TRBD1. CDR3 length: 15 amino acids. V was pared by 2 bases and J by 8 bases, with 12 bases of the junction left unmatched. Germline V lookup: CDR1 SGHRS, CDR2 YFSETQ. Here the CDR3 reads CASSLPGQEVGGYTF. As DNA, the CDR3 is TGCGCCAGCAGCTTACCTGGACAGGAAGTTGGCGGCTACACCTTC.

The CDR3 nucleotides are TGTGCCAGTCGGACGGCAACTAATGAAAAACTGTTTTTT. This gives the protein CASRTATNEKLFF. The chain joins TRBV19 to TRBJ1-4, with no clear D. Germline lookup yields CDR1 LNHDA and CDR2 SQIVND (reference sequence). With 8 bases removed from V and 0 bases from J, the gap between germline ends came to 7 bases. The CDR3 length is 13 residues.

The chain uses TRBV6-5 and TRBJ2-5; tentative D call: TRBD1 (7 bases). V was trimmed by 5 bases and J by 7 bases, leaving 17 bases between them. Germline assignment: CDR1 MNHEY and CDR2 SVGAGI. The CDR3 is 14 amino acids. CDR3 region: CASSPATGRGTQYF. The CDR3 bases are TGTGCCAGCAGTCCAGCGACAGGGCGGGGGACCCAGTACTTC.

The gene calls are TRBV13 and TRBJ1-2, with TRBD1 as a possible D gene (5 bases). The CDR3 covers 15 residues. Per germline, CDR1 PRHDT and CDR2 FYEKMQ (reference sequence). V gave up 5 bases and J gave up 5 bases, with 18 bases separating them. The CDR3 region has the DNA TGTGCCAGCAGCCCCAATGCGGGGGTCGGGTATGGCTACACCTTC. Protein: CASSPNAGVGYGYTF.

This rearrangement joins TRBV9 to TRBJ2-1; D gene ambiguous. CDR1 is SGDLS, CDR2 YYNGEE, per germline. Trimming shortened V by 0 bases and J by 0 bases, and 7 bases separated the two germline ends. The CDR3 has 15 residues. The CDR3 is CASSVEPGSYNEQFF. CDR3 DNA: TGTGCCAGCAGCGTAGAGCCAGGCTCCTACAATGAGCAGTTCTTC.

The chain uses TRBV7-3 and TRBJ2-3, with D uncertain. With 1 base removed from V and 4 bases from J, the gap between germline ends came to 12 bases. Germline CDR1 is SGHTA and CDR2 is FQGTGA. The CDR3 spans 15 residues. This chain's CDR3 is CASSLNRAHADTQYF. For the CDR3, the DNA is TGTGCCAGCAGCTTAAATCGAGCCCACGCAGATACGCAGTATTTT.

This clone was counted once. V usage is TRBV28 and J usage is TRBJ2-7, with 8 bases aligning to TRBD1. The length of the CDR3 is 14 residues. The V gene's germline CDR1 is MDHEN and CDR2 SYDVKM. After removal of 5 bases from V and 5 bases from J, the junction contained 8 bases not matched to a gene. CDR3 bases: TGTGCCAGCAGTCCCCGACAGGGGAGAAACGAGCAGTACTTC. It translates to CASSPRQGRNEQYF. The entire variable domain, with the rest obtained from reference TRBV28 and TRBJ2-7, is as follows: DVKVTQSSRYLVKRTGEKVFLECVQDMDHENMFWYRQDPGLGLRLIYFSYDVKMKEKGDIPEGYSVSREKKERFSLILESASTNQTSMYLCASSPRQGRNEQYFGPGTRLTVT.